This entry features one T cell receptor beta chain sequence. The antigen is undetermined. This CDR3 has 13 amino acids. Looked up from germline, CDR1 is SQVTM and CDR2 is ANQGSEA. Trimming took 2 bases from V and 10 from J; bases not matched to a gene: 5. The source of the sample is a study of lymphopenia after photon versus proton radiotherapy. The study, taken as a whole, reports: Post-nadir diversity loss with photons came from oligoclonal expansion, particularly CD8+ Temra cells. Better survival with proton therapy was suggested as possible, not demonstrated. Post-nadir TCR diversity decline inversely tracked overall survival among those who died. Relative stability marked proton patients; photon patients lost diversity and naive cells.

Sequencing used immunoSEQ multiplex PCR; TCRdb keeps in-frame clones, though not all of them. The sample carries about 40,000 clones, around 83% recorded once. The receptor was derived from a woman in her seventies with pancreatic cancer. Some clones in this sample may be carry-over from other donors' samples. The rearrangement links TRBV29-1 to TRBJ1-4, with TRBD1 matching 9 bases. This material consisted of peripheral blood, taken from a patient treated with proton-based radiotherapy. In DNA form, the CDR3 reads TGCAGCGTTGAACTGACAGGGGGGAGAAAACTGTTTTTT. Amino acids: CSVELTGGRKLFF.